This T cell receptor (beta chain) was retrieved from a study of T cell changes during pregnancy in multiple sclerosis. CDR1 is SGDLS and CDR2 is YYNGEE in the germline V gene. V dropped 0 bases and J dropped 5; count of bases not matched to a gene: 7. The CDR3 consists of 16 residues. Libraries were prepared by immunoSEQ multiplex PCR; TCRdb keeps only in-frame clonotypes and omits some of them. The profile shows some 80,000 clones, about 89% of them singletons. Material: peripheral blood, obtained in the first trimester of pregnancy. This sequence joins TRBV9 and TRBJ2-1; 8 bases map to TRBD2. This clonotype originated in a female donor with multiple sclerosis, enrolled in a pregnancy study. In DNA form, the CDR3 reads TGTGCCAGCAGCGTAGCCAGCGGGAGTAGGGACAATGAGCAGTTCTTC. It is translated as CASSVASGSRDNEQFF.